The present T cell receptor (beta chain) was sequenced within a study of CD8 T cells in ankylosing spondylitis. This clonotype was detected many times. Its antigen is undetermined. The TCR beta libraries were generated through quantitative 5'-RACE incorporating molecular barcodes. TCRdb analysed the 5' RACE reads with MiXCR anew, one entry per CDR3 protein. The sample has more than 250,000 distinct CDR3 sequences; around 10% are singletons. Whole-study results and caveats: Disease-linked clones reportedly showed significant enrichment in matched ankylosing spondylitis synovial fluid. For ankylosing spondylitis blood, a TCR beta motif of several highly homologous variants appeared characteristic. Disease-associated clones were CD8+ and fairly uncommon in peripheral blood.

Germline values: CDR1 ENHRY, CDR2 SYGVKD. This CDR3 comprises 15 residues. The ends lost 5 bases at V and 8 bases at J; junction bases unmatched: 10. This sequence joins TRBV10-3 and TRBJ2-1, with TRBD1 matching 9 bases. This clonotype originated in a female donor with ankylosing spondylitis or in good health (not recorded which). Sequences were obtained from blood, either unsorted or a sorted T cell fraction (not recorded which). CDR3: CAISNWDREMDEQFF. CDR3 sequence (DNA): TGTGCCATCAGTAACTGGGACAGGGAAATGGATGAGCAGTTCTTC.